Shown below are 20 T cell receptor beta chains from a single sample sequenced in a study of metastatic and nonmetastatic thyroid tumors. With MiXCR, TCRdb reprocessed the PCR reads. The sample has about 39,000 clones, approximately 20% seen once. None of the patients had undergone any treatment ahead of thyroid surgery. Sequenced material: tumor tissue. These receptors came from a female donor with papillary thyroid cancer or a benign thyroid nodule (not recorded which). Some clones in this sample may be carry-over from other donors' samples.

This clone was picked up a small number of times. A much larger clone differs by one base, so this may be a read error. A read error is likely, as this CDR3 ends without the conserved phenylalanine or tryptophan. J is TRBJ2-3 and V is TRBV19, with TRBD2 matching 9 bases. The CDR3 loop spans 16 amino acids. V trimming: 5 bases; J trimming: 3 bases; junction bases outside the gene matches: 9. The germline V gene has CDR1 LNHDA and CDR2 SQIVND (reference sequence). The CDR3 is CASSPGGRAGTDTQYC. CDR3 in DNA: TGTGCCAGTAGTCCGGGCGGGAGGGCCGGTACAGATACGCAGTATTGT.

This clone was recorded at least ten times. J is TRBJ1-1 and V is TRBV5-1, with no clear D. Germline CDR1 is SGHRS and CDR2 is YFSETQ. The CDR3 runs to 19 residues. Trimming stripped 4 bases from V and 4 bases from J, with 29 bases between. The CDR3 loop reads CASSLRTTGIKHEGTEAFF. In nucleotides, the CDR3 is TGCGCCAGCAGCCTGAGAACGACCGGGATCAAACATGAGGGCACTGAAGCTTTCTTT. The full variable domain, with the rest looked up from reference TRBV5-1 and TRBJ1-1, is KAGVTQTPRYLIKTRGQQVTLSCSPISGHRSVSWYQQTPGQGLQFLFEYFSETQRNKGNFPGRFSGRQFSNSRSEMNVSTLELGDSALYLCASSLRTTGIKHEGTEAFFGQGTRLTVV.

Regarding this clone: This clone may be a read error of a much larger clone one base away. The V gene is TRBV6-2 or TRBV6-3, the J gene TRBJ1-5, with D maybe TRBD1 (5 bases). There are 15 residues in the CDR3. Germline V lookup: CDR1 MNHEY, CDR2 SVGEGT. CDR3 DNA sequence: TGTGCCTGCAGTTATTCTAAGGGGCGCAATCAGCCCCAGCATTTT. Its protein product is CACSYSKGRNQPQHF.

This clone was seen at least ten times. The sample has other DNA sequences that encode this CDR3 too. This chain connects TRBV7-6 to TRBJ2-7; unclear D gene. The V end was cut by 5 bases, the J end by 5 bases, with 13 bases between. Germline V gene data show CDR1 as SGHVS and CDR2 as FNYEAQ. This CDR3 comprises 13 residues. In DNA form, the CDR3 reads TGTGCCAGCAGCGTATCGGTAGGACACGAGCAGTACTTC. Protein sequence: CASSVSVGHEQYF.

This clone was seen at least ten times. One end of the junction varies from germline; a read error may be responsible. The rearrangement joins TRBV20-1 to TRBJ2-2; the D gene is possibly TRBD2 (5 bases). This CDR3 is 13 amino acids long. Germline V gene data show CDR1 as DFQATT and CDR2 as SNEGSKA (reference sequence). CDR3: CSARSGNIGELFF. The DNA for the CDR3 is TGCAGTGCTAGATCGGGAAACATCGGGGAGCTGTTTTTT.

This clone was observed many times. This chain joins TRBV20-1 and TRBJ1-5; D remains ambiguous. V lost 3 bases and J 0 bases, leaving 12 bases between the germline ends. This CDR3 comprises 15 residues. The V gene's germline CDR1 is DFQATT and CDR2 SNEGSKA (reference sequence). The CDR3 reads CSARARVDSNQPQHF. The CDR3 DNA follows: TGCAGTGCTAGGGCGCGAGTCGATAGCAATCAGCCCCAGCATTTT.

Ten or more counts support this clone. This chain joins TRBV11-3 and TRBJ2-3; D ambiguous. The CDR3 length is 14 residues. Trimming stripped 3 bases from V and 0 bases from J, with 7 bases between. CDR1 SGHNT and CDR2 YENEEA come from the germline V gene. DNA for the CDR3: TGTGCCAGCAGCTTCTCCCCGAGCACAGATACGCAGTATTTT. Encoded protein: CASSFSPSTDTQYF.

This clone was detected many times. The gene calls are TRBV28 and TRBJ1-2, with a weak D call TRBD1 (6 bases). V lost 3 bases and J lost 8, with 13 bases in between. Germline lookup yields CDR1 MDHEN and CDR2 SYDVKM. This CDR3 is 13 amino acids long. CDR3: CASSLLQGWGYTF. For the CDR3, the DNA is TGTGCCAGCAGTTTGTTACAGGGCTGGGGCTACACCTTC.

This clone was seen many times. The genes are TRBV9 and TRBJ1-2; D might be TRBD1 (5 bases). There are 14 residues in the CDR3. V was cut by 0 bases and J by 4 bases, with 10 bases left in between. Germline CDR1 is SGDLS and CDR2 is YYNGEE. The CDR3 nucleotides read TGTGCCAGCAGCGTAGGATCAGGGAGCTATGGCTACACCTTC. Translating gives CASSVGSGSYGYTF.

For this clone: The junction departs from germline at one end; a sequencing error may be responsible. The rearrangement links TRBV5-1 to TRBJ1-2, with 10 bases fitting TRBD1. This CDR3 has 13 residues. Per germline, CDR1 SGHRS and CDR2 YFSETQ. In DNA, the CDR3 is TGCGCCAGCATGCAGACAGGGGGCTATGGCAACACCTTC. Protein sequence: CASMQTGGYGNTF.

This clone was counted at least ten times. V usage is TRBV27 and J usage is TRBJ2-7; D is uncertain. Per the germline V gene, CDR1 is MNHEY and CDR2 is SMNVEV (reference sequence). The CDR3 contains 12 residues. The germline V and J ends were trimmed by 8 bases and 3 bases, with 11 bases remaining between them. Here the CDR3 reads CASGQTLYEQYF. The CDR3 coding sequence is TGTGCCAGCGGGCAGACACTCTACGAGCAGTACTTC.

This clone has at least ten counts. V gene TRBV9 combines with J gene TRBJ2-1; 12 nucleotides align to TRBD2. Germline values: CDR1 SGDLS, CDR2 YYNGEE. The CDR3 is 16 amino acids. V lost 4 bases, J lost 4 bases, and 6 bases stayed unmatched. CDR3: CASSSLAGGIYNEQFF. CDR3 DNA: TGTGCCAGCAGCTCTCTAGCGGGAGGGATTTACAATGAGCAGTTCTTC.

Regarding this clone: A much more abundant neighbour one base away suggests this may be a read error. The chain links TRBV4-3 to TRBJ1-1; D gene unclear. Trimming took 1 base from V and 1 from J, leaving 10 bases between them. Germline V gene lookup returns CDR1 LGHNA and CDR2 YSLEER. This CDR3 contains 15 residues. The CDR3: CASSQGLNWNTEAFF. The DNA for the CDR3 is TGCGCCAGCAGCCAAGGTCTTAACTGGAACACTGAAGCTTTCTTT.

This clone has at least ten counts. This chain links TRBV3-1 with TRBJ1-2; D is unclear. V shed 6 bases and J shed 4 bases, with 9 bases lying between them. The germline V gene encodes CDR1 LGHDT and CDR2 YNNKEL (reference sequence). The CDR3 runs to 12 residues. The CDR3 spells CASSPAGYGYTF. CDR3 sequence (DNA): TGTGCCAGCAGTCCCGCGGGCTATGGCTACACCTTC.

The rearrangement uses TRBV11-2 and TRBJ2-7; D possibly corresponds to TRBD1 (5 bases). Trimming left V 8 bases short and J 6 bases short, with 17 bases between. The CDR3 contains 13 residues. Germline lookup yields CDR1 SGHAT and CDR2 FQNNGV. CDR3 DNA sequence: TGTGCCAGCTCACAGCTGCCCAGGGCCGAGCAGTACTTC. This encodes CASSQLPRAEQYF.

This clone was seen repeatedly, ten times or more. The rearrangement uses TRBV10-2 and TRBJ1-2; D unresolved. Germline CDR1 reads WSHSY; CDR2 reads SAAADI. The V and J ends lost 3 bases and 5 bases respectively, with 10 bases between them. The CDR3 is 13 amino acids. CDR3 sequence reads: CASSEREAYGYTF. CDR3 bases: TGCGCCAGCAGTGAAAGGGAGGCTTATGGCTACACCTTC.

As to this clone: The sample has other DNA sequences that encode this CDR3 too. The V call is TRBV20-1, the J call TRBJ2-7; D might be TRBD2 (6 bases). The V gene's germline CDR1 is DFQATT and CDR2 SNEGSKA (reference sequence). CDR3 length: 16 residues. V lost 0 bases and J lost 7, with 22 bases in between. The CDR3 loop is CSARDPAAGAGREQYF. The DNA of the CDR3 is TGCAGTGCTAGAGATCCGGCAGCGGGTGCTGGGCGAGAGCAGTACTTC.

The gene calls are TRBV12-3 or TRBV12-4 and TRBJ1-4; D perhaps matches TRBD1 (6 bases). V was cut by 7 bases and J by 7 bases, with 13 bases left in between. The CDR3 is 13 residues long. CDR3 residues: CASNEGGCEKLFF. CDR3 nucleotide sequence: TGTGCCAGCAATGAGGGGGGGTGTGAAAAACTGTTTTTT.

As for this clone: A read error is possible here, since a much larger clone lies one base away. DNA for the CDR3: TGTGCCAGCAGCAGTCCTGGGACTAGCGGGGGGGCCGGGTTTGGGGCCAACGTCCTGACTTTC. Its protein product is CASSSPGTSGGAGFGANVLTF. This chain uses TRBV7-2 with TRBJ2-6; TRBD2 matches at 16 bases. Per the germline V gene, CDR1 is SGHTA and CDR2 is FQGNSA. After removal of 5 bases from V and 3 bases from J, the junction contained 13 bases not matched to a gene. The CDR3 contains 21 residues.

This clone was seen many times. The chain employs TRBV6-1 and TRBJ2-3, with 10 positions matching TRBD1. V shed 6 bases, J shed 4 bases, and the junction held 10 bases outside the gene matches. The germline gives CDR1 MNHNS, CDR2 SASEGT. This CDR3 has 16 amino acids. This CDR3 reads CASRSATGGSSDTQYF. In DNA form, the CDR3 reads TGTGCCAGCAGAAGCGCGACAGGGGGCAGCTCAGATACGCAGTATTTT.